This entry is about one TCR beta chain. The target antigen is unknown. These data come from a study of shared clonotypes between healthy human individuals. Study results and caveats: Relative to their counterparts shared across all four donors, non-shared clonotypes exhibited diminished generation probabilities.

V dropped 4 bases and J dropped 4 bases, with 18 bases sitting between them. This CDR3 is 15 amino acids long. CDR1 and CDR2 from the germline V gene are SGHKS and YYEKEE (reference sequence). Profiling relied on immunoSEQ multiplex PCR, and the TCRdb table lists in-frame clones only, not all of them. Of 1,500,000 or so clones listed, roughly 98.5% are singletons. Donors, without exception, were Caucasian adults residing in Nashville, Tennessee. What was sequenced was naive CD4+ T cells sorted from blood. The subset here: CD45RA+ positively selected. This clonotype was sampled from a man aged 25-40 years in good health. The chain combines TRBV5-5 with TRBJ2-7; tentatively, D is TRBD1 or TRBD2 (5 bases each). CDR3 nucleotide sequence: TGTGCCAGCAGCGGGGGTGCAGTGGCAGGGTACGAGCAGTACTTC. This codes for CASSGGAVAGYEQYF.